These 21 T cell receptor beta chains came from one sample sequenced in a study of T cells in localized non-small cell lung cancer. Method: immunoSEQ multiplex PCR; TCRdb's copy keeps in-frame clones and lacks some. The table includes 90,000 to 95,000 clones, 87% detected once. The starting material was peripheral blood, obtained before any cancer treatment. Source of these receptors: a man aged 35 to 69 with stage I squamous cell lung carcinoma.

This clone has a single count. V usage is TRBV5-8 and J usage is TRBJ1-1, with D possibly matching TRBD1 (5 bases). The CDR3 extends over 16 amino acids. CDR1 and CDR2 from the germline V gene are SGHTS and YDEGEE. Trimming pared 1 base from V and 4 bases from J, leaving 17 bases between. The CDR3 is CASSLRYWGKSTEAFF. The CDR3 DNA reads TGTGCCAGCAGCTTGAGGTACTGGGGGAAAAGCACTGAAGCTTTCTTT. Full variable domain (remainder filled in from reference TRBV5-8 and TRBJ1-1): EAGVTQSPTHLIKTRGQQATLRCSPISGHTSVYWYQQALGLGLQFLLWYDEGEERNRGNFPPRFSGRQFPNYSSELNVNALELEDSALYLCASSLRYWGKSTEAFFGQGTRLTVV.

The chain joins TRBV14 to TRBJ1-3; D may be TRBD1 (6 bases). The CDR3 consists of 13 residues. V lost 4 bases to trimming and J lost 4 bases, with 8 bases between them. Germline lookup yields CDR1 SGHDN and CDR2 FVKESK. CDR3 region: CASSRDIGNTIYF. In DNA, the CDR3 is TGTGCCAGCAGCCGGGACATCGGAAACACCATATATTTT. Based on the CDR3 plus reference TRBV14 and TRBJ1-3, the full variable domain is EAGVTQFPSHSVIEKGQTVTLRCDPISGHDNLYWYRRVMGKEIKFLLHFVKESKQDESGMPNNRFLAERTGGTYSTLKVQPAELEDSGVYFCASSRDIGNTIYFGEGSWLTVV.

Written as DNA, the CDR3 is TGTGCCAGCAGGAGACGGGGGAATGAAAAACTGTTTTTT. Protein product: CASRRRGNEKLFF. This chain joins TRBV6-5 and TRBJ1-4; D is possibly TRBD1 (5 bases). The germline V gene has CDR1 MNHEY and CDR2 SVGAGI. Deletions cut 6 bases from V and 5 bases from J, with 10 bases between. This CDR3 contains 13 residues.

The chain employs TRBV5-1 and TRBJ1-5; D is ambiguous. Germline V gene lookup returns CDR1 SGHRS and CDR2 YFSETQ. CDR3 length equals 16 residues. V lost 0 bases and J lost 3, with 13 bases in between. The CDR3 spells CASSLGFGPNNQPQHF. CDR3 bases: TGCGCCAGCAGCTTGGGTTTCGGGCCGAACAATCAGCCCCAGCATTTT.

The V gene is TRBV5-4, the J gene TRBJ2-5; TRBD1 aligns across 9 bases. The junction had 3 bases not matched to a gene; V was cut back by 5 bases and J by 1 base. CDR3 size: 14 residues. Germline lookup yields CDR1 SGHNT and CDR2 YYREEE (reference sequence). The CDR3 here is CASSQTGGQETQYF. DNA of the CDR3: TGTGCCAGCAGTCAGACAGGGGGCCAAGAGACCCAGTACTTC.

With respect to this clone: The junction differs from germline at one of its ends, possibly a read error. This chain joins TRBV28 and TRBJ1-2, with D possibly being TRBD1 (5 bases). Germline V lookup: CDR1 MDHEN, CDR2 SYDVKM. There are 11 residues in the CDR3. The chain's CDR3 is CAIENAGRFKF. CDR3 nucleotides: TGTGCCATTGAGAACGCGGGACGCTTTAAATTC.

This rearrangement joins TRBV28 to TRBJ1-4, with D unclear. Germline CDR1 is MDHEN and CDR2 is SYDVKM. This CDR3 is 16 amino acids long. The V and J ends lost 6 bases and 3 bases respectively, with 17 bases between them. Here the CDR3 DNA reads TGTGCCAGCAGACAAGAGGGTATAGTAGCTAATGAAAAACTGTTTTTT. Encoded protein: CASRQEGIVANEKLFF.

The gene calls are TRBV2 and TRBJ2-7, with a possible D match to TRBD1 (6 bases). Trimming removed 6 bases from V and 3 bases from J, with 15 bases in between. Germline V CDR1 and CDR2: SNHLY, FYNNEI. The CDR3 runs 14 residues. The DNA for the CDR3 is TGTGCCAGCAGACTGACAGGAGGCAACTACGAGCAGTACTTC. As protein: CASRLTGGNYEQYF.

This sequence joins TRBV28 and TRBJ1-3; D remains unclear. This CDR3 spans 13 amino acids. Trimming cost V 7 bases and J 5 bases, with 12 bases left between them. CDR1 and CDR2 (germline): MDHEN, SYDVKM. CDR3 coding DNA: TGTGCCAGCAACACCAACGGCAGAAACACCATATATTTT. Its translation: CASNTNGRNTIYF.

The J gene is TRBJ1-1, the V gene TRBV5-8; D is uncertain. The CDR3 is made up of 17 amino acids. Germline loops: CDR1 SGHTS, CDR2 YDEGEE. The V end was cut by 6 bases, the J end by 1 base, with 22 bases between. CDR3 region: CASTRVGVRRGNTEAFF. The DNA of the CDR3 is TGTGCCAGCACCCGGGTCGGGGTACGACGGGGGAACACTGAAGCTTTCTTT.

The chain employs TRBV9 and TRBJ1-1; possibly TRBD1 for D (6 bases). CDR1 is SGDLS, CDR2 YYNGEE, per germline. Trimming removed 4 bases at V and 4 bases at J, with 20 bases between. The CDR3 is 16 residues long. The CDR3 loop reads CASSRTDAGAGTEAFF. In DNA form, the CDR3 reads TGTGCCAGCAGCCGAACGGACGCAGGGGCGGGCACTGAAGCTTTCTTT.

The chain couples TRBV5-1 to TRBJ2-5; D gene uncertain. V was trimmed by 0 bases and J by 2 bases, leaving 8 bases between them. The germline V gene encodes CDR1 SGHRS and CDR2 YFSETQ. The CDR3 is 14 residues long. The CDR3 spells CASSLGLEQETQYF. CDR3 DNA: TGCGCCAGCAGCTTGGGACTGGAACAAGAGACCCAGTACTTC.

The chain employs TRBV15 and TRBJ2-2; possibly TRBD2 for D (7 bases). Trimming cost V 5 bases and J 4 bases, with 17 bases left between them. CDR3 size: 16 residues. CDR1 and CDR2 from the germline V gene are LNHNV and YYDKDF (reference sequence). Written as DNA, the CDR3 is TGTGCCACCAGCTTCGCGGGGGCCCGGGGCACCGGGGAGCTGTTTTTT. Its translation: CATSFAGARGTGELFF. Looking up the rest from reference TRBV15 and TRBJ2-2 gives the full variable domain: DAMVIQNPRYQVTQFGKPVTLSCSQTLNHNVMYWYQQKSSQAPKLLFHYYDKDFNNEADTPDNFQSRRPNTSFCFLDIRSPGLGDTAMYLCATSFAGARGTGELFFGEGSRLTVL.

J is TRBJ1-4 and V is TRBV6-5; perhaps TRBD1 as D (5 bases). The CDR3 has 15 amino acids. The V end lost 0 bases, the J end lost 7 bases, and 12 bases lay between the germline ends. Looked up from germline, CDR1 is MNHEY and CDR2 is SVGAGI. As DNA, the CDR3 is TGTGCCAGCAGTTACTCGCTCGGGGCTGGTGAAAAACTGTTTTTT. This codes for CASSYSLGAGEKLFF.

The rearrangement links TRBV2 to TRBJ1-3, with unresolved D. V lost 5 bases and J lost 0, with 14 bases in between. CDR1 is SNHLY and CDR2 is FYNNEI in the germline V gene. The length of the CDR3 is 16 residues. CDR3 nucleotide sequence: TGTGCCAGCAGTCCTCTCGGGCCCCGCTCTGGAAACACCATATATTTT. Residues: CASSPLGPRSGNTIYF.

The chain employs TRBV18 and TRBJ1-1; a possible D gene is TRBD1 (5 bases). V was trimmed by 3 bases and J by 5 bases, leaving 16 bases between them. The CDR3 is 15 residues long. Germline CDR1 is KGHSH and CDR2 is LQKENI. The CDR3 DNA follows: TGTGCCAGCTCACCGGGTGAGGGAAAGGGGACTGAAGCTTTCTTT. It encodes CASSPGEGKGTEAFF. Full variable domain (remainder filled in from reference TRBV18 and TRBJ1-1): NAGVMQNPRHLVRRRGQEARLRCSPMKGHSHVYWYRQLPEEGLKFMVYLQKENIIDESGMPKERFSAEFPKEGPSILRIQQVVRGDSAAYFCASSPGEGKGTEAFFGQGTRLTVV.

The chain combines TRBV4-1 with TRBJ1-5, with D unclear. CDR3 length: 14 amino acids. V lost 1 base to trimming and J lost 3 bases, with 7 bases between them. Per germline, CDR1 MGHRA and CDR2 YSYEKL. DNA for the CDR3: TGCGCCAGCAGCCAAGGTCAGTACAATCAGCCCCAGCATTTT. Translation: CASSQGQYNQPQHF.

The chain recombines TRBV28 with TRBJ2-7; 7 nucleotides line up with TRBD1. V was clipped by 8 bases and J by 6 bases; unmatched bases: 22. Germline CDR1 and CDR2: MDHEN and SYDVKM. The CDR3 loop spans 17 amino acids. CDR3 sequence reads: CASGLRDRNNGGSEQYF. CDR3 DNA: TGTGCCAGCGGCCTCCGGGACAGAAATAATGGTGGGAGCGAGCAGTACTTC. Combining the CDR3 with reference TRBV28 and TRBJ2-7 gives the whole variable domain DVKVTQSSRYLVKRTGEKVFLECVQDMDHENMFWYRQDPGLGLRLIYFSYDVKMKEKGDIPEGYSVSREKKERFSLILESASTNQTSMYLCASGLRDRNNGGSEQYFGPGTRLTVT.

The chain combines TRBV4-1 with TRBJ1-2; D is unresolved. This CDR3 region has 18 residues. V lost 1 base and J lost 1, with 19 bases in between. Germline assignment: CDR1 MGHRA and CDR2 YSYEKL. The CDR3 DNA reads TGCGCCAGCAGCCAAGCCCATGAAGTCGGATCAAATAACTATGGCTACACCTTC. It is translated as CASSQAHEVGSNNYGYTF.

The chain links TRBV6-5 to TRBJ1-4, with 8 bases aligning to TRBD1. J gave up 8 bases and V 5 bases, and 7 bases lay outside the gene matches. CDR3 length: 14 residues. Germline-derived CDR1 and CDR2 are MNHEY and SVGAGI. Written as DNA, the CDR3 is TGTGCCAGCAGTGGTTCCAGGGGGCCCGAAAAACTGTTTTTT. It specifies CASSGSRGPEKLFF.

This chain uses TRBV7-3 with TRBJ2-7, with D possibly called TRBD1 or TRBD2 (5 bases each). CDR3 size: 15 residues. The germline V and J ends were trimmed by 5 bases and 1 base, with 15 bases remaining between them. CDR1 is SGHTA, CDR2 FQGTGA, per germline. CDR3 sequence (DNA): TGTGCCAGCAGCCACCGGGACCTTCGTTCCTACGAGCAGTACTTC. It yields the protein CASSHRDLRSYEQYF.